The 32 T cell receptor beta chains given below trace back to one sample, sequenced in a study of cytomegalovirus exposure and HLA in healthy donors. With 60 Vbeta and 13 Jbeta primers, the PCR was carried out. Profiling relied on immunoSEQ multiplex PCR, and the TCRdb table lists in-frame clones only, not all of them. This table has around 99,000 clones, approximately 79% appearing once. Material: PBMCs. The receptors come from a woman aged 35 to 49 in good health and CMV-seropositive.

The chain has TRBV2 and TRBJ1-2, with 7 bases matching TRBD1. The CDR3 spans 12 residues. Unmatched junction bases numbered 8, after V lost 8 bases and J lost 8 bases. The germline V gene encodes CDR1 SNHLY and CDR2 FYNNEI. This chain's CDR3 is CASQGDFPGYTF. In DNA, the CDR3 is TGTGCCAGCCAGGGGGACTTCCCCGGCTACACCTTC.

The rearrangement joins TRBV4-1 to TRBJ2-1; TRBD1 might be the D (7 bases). Germline values: CDR1 MGHRA, CDR2 YSYEKL. The CDR3 sequence is 16 residues long. Trimming pared 1 base from V and 5 bases from J, leaving 15 bases between. The CDR3 loop is CASSQGRGRTHNEQFF. The CDR3 bases are TGCGCCAGCAGCCAAGGGAGGGGGCGAACCCACAATGAGCAGTTCTTC.

The J gene is TRBJ2-7, the V gene TRBV5-6; perhaps TRBD1 as D (6 bases). Per the germline V gene, CDR1 is SGHDT and CDR2 is YYEEEE. With 5 bases removed from V and 0 bases from J, the gap between germline ends came to 15 bases. CDR3 length: 15 residues. The CDR3 DNA sequence: TGTGCCAGCAGAACAATCCGGGACAACTCCTACGAGCAGTACTTC. As protein: CASRTIRDNSYEQYF.

V is TRBV6-1 and J is TRBJ1-5; no firm D call. CDR1 MNHNS and CDR2 SASEGT come from the germline V gene. Trimming removed 7 bases at V and 3 bases at J, with 10 bases between. The CDR3 runs to 13 residues. The CDR3 protein is CASKISSNQPQHF. The CDR3 region has the DNA TGTGCCAGCAAGATTAGTTCCAATCAGCCCCAGCATTTT.

The V gene is TRBV6-1, the J gene TRBJ1-2; no reliable D call. Germline-derived CDR1 and CDR2 are MNHNS and SASEGT. The CDR3 extends over 13 amino acids. The V end lost 1 base, the J end lost 8 bases, and 11 bases lay between the germline ends. CDR3 nucleotide sequence: TGTGCCAGCAGTGAAGTGGCAGGCCGGGGCTACACCTTC. Translated: CASSEVAGRGYTF.

The CDR3 sequence is CATSRVTGQYNSPLHF. In DNA, the CDR3 is TGTGCCACCAGCAGAGTAACGGGACAGTATAATTCACCCCTCCACTTT. The chain employs TRBV15 and TRBJ1-6, with TRBD1 identical over 7 bases. CDR3 length: 16 residues. Unmatched junction bases numbered 4, after V lost 1 base and J lost 4 bases. Germline V gene lookup returns CDR1 LNHNV and CDR2 YYDKDF (reference sequence).

The CDR3 reads CASSPAGPSSYNSPLHF. The CDR3 coding sequence is TGCGCCAGCAGCCCGGCGGGGCCGAGCTCCTATAATTCACCCCTCCACTTT. This rearrangement joins TRBV5-1 to TRBJ1-6; a weak D match, TRBD1 (5 bases). V shed 4 bases and J shed 0 bases, with 14 bases lying between them. The CDR3 has 17 residues. CDR1 is SGHRS and CDR2 is YFSETQ in the germline V gene.

This clone was detected once. DNA for the CDR3: TGCAGCGTTGATAGGGGAGCGGGGGCTTCTGAAGCTTTCTTT. Protein: CSVDRGAGASEAFF. V is TRBV29-1 and J is TRBJ1-1, with D perhaps TRBD1 (6 bases). The CDR3 is 14 amino acids. Germline CDR1 and CDR2: SQVTM and ANQGSEA. Deletions cut 3 bases from V and 6 bases from J, with 17 bases between.

On this clone itself: Its ends do not fully match the called genes, so a read error is possible. The chain couples TRBV7-7 to TRBJ1-5; D is unclear. Germline CDR1 and CDR2: SSHAT and FNYEAQ (reference sequence). There are 15 residues in the CDR3. CDR3 sequence reads: CASSLVYGEWGPQHF. In DNA, the CDR3 is TGTGCTAGCAGCTTAGTGTACGGGGAGTGGGGTCCCCAGCATTTT.

This clone was found a few times. J is TRBJ1-1 and V is TRBV19; TRBD1 matches at 7 bases. The germline V gene encodes CDR1 LNHDA and CDR2 SQIVND (reference sequence). This CDR3 has 15 residues. Trimming cost V 2 bases and J 1 base; bases outside gene matches: 4. The DNA for the CDR3 is TGTGCCAGTAGTATACGGACAGGAACGAACACTGAAGCTTTCTTT. It specifies CASSIRTGTNTEAFF.

This chain uses TRBV5-4 with TRBJ2-3; 11 bases are shared with TRBD2. V lost 4 bases and J lost 1; bases outside the gene matches: 2. Germline assignment: CDR1 SGHNT and CDR2 YYREEE (reference sequence). There are 15 residues in the CDR3. The CDR3 DNA reads as TGTGCCAGCAGCCTGACTAGCGGGGGCACAGATACGCAGTATTTT. It translates to CASSLTSGGTDTQYF.

The chain employs TRBV5-8 and TRBJ1-2; D not certain. This CDR3 region has 16 residues. Germline V lookup: CDR1 SGHTS, CDR2 YDEGEE. V was cut by 4 bases and J by 2 bases, with 18 bases left in between. The CDR3, as DNA: TGTGCCAGCAGCCTCTCGTACGCACACCAAAACTATGGCTACACCTTC. Translating it yields CASSLSYAHQNYGYTF.

This sequence joins TRBV5-6 and TRBJ2-5; 11 bases fit TRBD1. The germline CDR1 and CDR2 sequences are SGHDT and YYEEEE. V was clipped by 4 bases and J by 4 bases; unmatched bases: 6. The CDR3 sequence is 15 residues long. The DNA for the CDR3 is TGTGCCAGCAGCGCAACCGGGACAGGGGGAGAGACCCAGTACTTC. Encoded protein: CASSATGTGGETQYF.

This sequence joins TRBV28 and TRBJ1-2, with TRBD1 identical over 8 bases. CDR3 length: 15 amino acids. V dropped 6 bases and J dropped 5; count of bases not matched to a gene: 11. The germline gives CDR1 MDHEN, CDR2 SYDVKM. This CDR3 is CASSPQVGQGYGYTF. CDR3 sequence (DNA): TGTGCCAGCAGCCCTCAAGTAGGACAGGGTTATGGCTACACCTTC.

This chain uses TRBV6-6 with TRBJ1-2, with D perhaps TRBD1 (5 bases). Trimming left V 7 bases short and J 4 bases short, with 16 bases between. Germline V gene lookup returns CDR1 MNHNY and CDR2 SVGAGI (reference sequence). This CDR3 is built from 14 residues. The CDR3 sequence: CASIPGELLYGYTF. The DNA of the CDR3 is TGTGCCAGCATCCCGGGGGAGCTCCTCTATGGCTACACCTTC.

The chain couples TRBV5-4 to TRBJ2-3, with 8 nucleotides matching TRBD2. This CDR3 has 18 residues. J was trimmed by 3 bases and V by 0 bases; bases with no gene match: 12. Germline loops: CDR1 SGHNT, CDR2 YYREEE (reference sequence). The CDR3 sequence is CASSLGLGGGPTTDTQYF. Written as DNA, the CDR3 is TGTGCCAGCAGCTTGGGTTTGGGCGGGGGGCCAACGACAGATACGCAGTATTTT. The variable domain in full, completed from reference TRBV5-4 and TRBJ2-3, reads ETGVTQSPTHLIKTRGQQVTLRCSSQSGHNTVSWYQQALGQGPQFIFQYYREEENGRGNFPPRFSGLQFPNYSSELNVNALELDDSALYLCASSLGLGGGPTTDTQYFGPGTRLTVL.

The chain uses TRBV18 and TRBJ2-1; D possibly corresponds to TRBD2 (5 bases). The germline V gene encodes CDR1 KGHSH and CDR2 LQKENI. V shed 2 bases and J shed 0 bases, with 8 bases lying between them. This CDR3 has 15 residues. In DNA, the CDR3 is TGTGCCAGCTCACCAGGAGGAAGCTCCTACAATGAGCAGTTCTTC. Protein product: CASSPGGSSYNEQFF.

This clone is labeled as medium-sized. This chain uses TRBV30 with TRBJ1-1; 8 nucleotides align to TRBD1. There are 14 residues in the CDR3. CDR1 and CDR2 from the germline V gene are GTSNPN and SVGIG (reference sequence). Unmatched junction bases numbered 9, after V lost 4 bases and J lost 5 bases. CDR3 protein: CAWTTGTGKTEAFF. The CDR3 coding sequence is TGTGCCTGGACTACCGGGACAGGTAAAACTGAAGCTTTCTTT. Variable domain in full (rest from reference TRBV30 and TRBJ1-1): SQTIHQWPATLVQPVGSPLSLECTVEGTSNPNLYWYRQAAGRGLQLLFYSVGIGQISSEVPQNLSASRPQDRQFILSSKKLLLSDSGFYLCAWTTGTGKTEAFFGQGTRLTVV.

A note on this clone: Germline is not matched at one junction end, which may reflect a read error. J is TRBJ1-1 and V is TRBV2; tentatively, D is TRBD1 (6 bases). The germline CDR1 and CDR2 sequences are SNHLY and FYNNEI. The CDR3 is made up of 15 amino acids. DNA for the CDR3: TGTGCCAGCAGAGAAGGTCCAGGGGTTGGCACTGAAGCTTTCTTT. Amino acids: CASREGPGVGTEAFF.

This sequence joins TRBV30 and TRBJ1-1; unclear D gene. V was clipped by 3 bases and J by 5 bases, with 13 bases between them. Germline CDR1 reads GTSNPN; CDR2 reads SVGIG (reference sequence). This CDR3 comprises 13 residues. The CDR3 nucleotides are TGTGCCTGGAGCTTGACATTTCGGACTGAAGCTTTCTTT. Its translation is CAWSLTFRTEAFF.

The genes are TRBV19 and TRBJ2-7; 9 nucleotides agree with TRBD1. The germline CDR1 and CDR2 sequences are LNHDA and SQIVND (reference sequence). The CDR3 has 16 residues. V lost 5 bases, J lost 0 bases, and 8 bases stayed unmatched. CDR3 amino acids: CASSPPGQGNSYEQYF. CDR3 bases: TGTGCCAGTAGTCCCCCGGGACAGGGAAACTCCTACGAGCAGTACTTC.

The chain employs TRBV18 and TRBJ1-1; 9 bases match TRBD1. The trim removed 3 bases at V and 4 bases at J, leaving 15 bases unmatched. Germline CDR1 and CDR2: KGHSH and LQKENI. CDR3 length: 18 residues. The CDR3 is CASSPEEQGAGVSTEAFF. Written as DNA, the CDR3 is TGTGCCAGCTCACCGGAAGAACAGGGGGCTGGGGTGAGCACTGAAGCTTTCTTT.

The chain combines TRBV7-9 with TRBJ2-2; possibly TRBD2 for D (5 bases). This CDR3 has 14 residues. Germline V gene sequence: CDR1 SEHNR, CDR2 FQNEAQ (reference sequence). V was shortened by 5 bases and J by 7 bases, with 14 bases between the two germline ends. The chain's CDR3 is CASSRLEEGGELFF. The CDR3 DNA is TGTGCCAGCAGCCGATTGGAGGAAGGCGGGGAGCTGTTTTTT.

The rearrangement joins TRBV12-5 to TRBJ2-2; 8 positions agree with TRBD2. This CDR3 region has 15 residues. Unmatched junction bases numbered 4, after V lost 5 bases and J lost 2 bases. Germline values: CDR1 LGHNT, CDR2 FRNRAP. This CDR3 reads CASGRAGVNTGELFF. The CDR3 DNA reads as TGTGCTAGTGGTCGAGCGGGGGTTAACACCGGGGAGCTGTTTTTT.

This clone was counted a few times. This chain uses TRBV5-8 with TRBJ2-1; D is possibly TRBD2 (5 bases). Germline V gives CDR1 SGHTS, CDR2 YDEGEE. Between the trimmed V and J ends, which lost 1 base and 7 bases, there was a span of 6 bases. CDR3 length equals 12 residues. CDR3 sequence: CASSLSGNEQFF. The CDR3 DNA follows: TGTGCCAGCAGCTTGAGCGGTAATGAGCAGTTCTTC. Combining the CDR3 with reference TRBV5-8 and TRBJ2-1 gives the whole variable domain EAGVTQSPTHLIKTRGQQATLRCSPISGHTSVYWYQQALGLGLQFLLWYDEGEERNRGNFPPRFSGRQFPNYSSELNVNALELEDSALYLCASSLSGNEQFFGPGTRLTVL.

This clone was observed once. This chain joins TRBV30 and TRBJ1-3, with D possibly being TRBD1 (6 bases). The CDR3 contains 14 residues. Deletions cut 3 bases from V and 3 bases from J, with 12 bases between. CDR1 is GTSNPN, CDR2 SVGIG, per germline (reference sequence). For the CDR3, the DNA is TGTGCCTGGAGGAAAACAGGGAATGGAAACACCATATATTTT. Translation: CAWRKTGNGNTIYF.

The rearrangement joins TRBV11-2 to TRBJ2-5; TRBD1 might be the D (6 bases). Trimming took 5 bases from V and 5 from J, leaving 12 bases between them. This CDR3 is built from 13 residues. Germline V gene lookup returns CDR1 SGHAT and CDR2 FQNNGV. The DNA of the CDR3 is TGTGCCAGCAGCCAAGACAGGCCGGAGACCCAGTACTTC. Protein: CASSQDRPETQYF.

The rearrangement uses TRBV30 and TRBJ1-1, with a possible D match to TRBD1 (5 bases). Trimming left V 4 bases short and J 1 base short, with 13 bases between. In germline, CDR1 is GTSNPN, CDR2 SVGIG (reference sequence). The CDR3 is 14 residues long. DNA of the CDR3: TGTGCCTGGAACCGGGGGATCCCGAACACTGAAGCTTTCTTT. This sequence encodes CAWNRGIPNTEAFF.

The chain has TRBV2 and TRBJ1-6, with 7 bases aligning to TRBD1. Trimming at V came to 5 bases and at J to 7 bases, leaving 5 bases not matched to a gene. The CDR3 runs 14 residues. Germline loops: CDR1 SNHLY, CDR2 FYNNEI. CDR3 nucleotides: TGTGCCAGCAGTCGTGGGGACAGCAATTCACCCCTCCACTTT. Translation: CASSRGDSNSPLHF. Filled out from reference TRBV2 and TRBJ1-6, the complete variable domain reads EPEVTQTPSHQVTQMGQEVILRCVPISNHLYFYWYRQILGQKVEFLVSFYNNEISEKSEIFDDQFSVERPDGSNFTLKIRSTKLEDSAMYFCASSRGDSNSPLHFGNGTRLTVT.

The chain carries TRBV6-6 and TRBJ2-5; the match to TRBD2 covers 8 bases. The V gene end was trimmed by 4 bases and the J gene end by 5 bases; junction bases not matched to a gene: 3. This CDR3 has 13 residues. Germline lookup yields CDR1 MNHNY and CDR2 SVGAGI (reference sequence). The CDR3 nucleotides are TGTGCCAGCAGTTTAGGGACTAGTGAGACCCAGTACTTC. Amino acid sequence: CASSLGTSETQYF.

This rearrangement joins TRBV29-1 to TRBJ1-2; 9 nucleotides agree with TRBD1. Per the germline V gene, CDR1 is SQVTM and CDR2 is ANQGSEA. V was clipped by 4 bases and J by 8 bases; unmatched bases: 11. The CDR3 runs 14 residues. The CDR3 region has the DNA TGCAGCGTTGCAGCACCACAGGGGGCTAAAGGCTACACCTTC. Its protein product is CSVAAPQGAKGYTF.

The CDR3 DNA sequence: TGCGCCAGCAGCCGAGGGTCGGGGAATCAGCCCCAGCATTTT. Translating it yields CASSRGSGNQPQHF. The chain uses TRBV5-1 and TRBJ1-5, with unresolved D. V lost 4 bases, J lost 4 bases, and 12 bases lay in between. The CDR3 extends over 14 amino acids. Germline V CDR1 and CDR2: SGHRS, YFSETQ.